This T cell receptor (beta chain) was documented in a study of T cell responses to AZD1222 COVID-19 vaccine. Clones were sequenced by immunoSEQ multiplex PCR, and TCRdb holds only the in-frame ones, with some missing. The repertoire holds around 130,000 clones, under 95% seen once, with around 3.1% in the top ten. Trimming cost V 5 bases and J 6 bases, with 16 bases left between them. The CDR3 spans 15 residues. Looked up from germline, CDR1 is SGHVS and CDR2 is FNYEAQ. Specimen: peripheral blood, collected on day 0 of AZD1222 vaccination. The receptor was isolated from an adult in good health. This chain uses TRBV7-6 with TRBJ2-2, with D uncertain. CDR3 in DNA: TGTGCCAGCAGCCCCAGCCGGGCCCAGGCCGGGGAGCTGTTTTTT. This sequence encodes CASSPSRAQAGELFF.